This is a list of T cell receptor beta chains from one sample in a study of radiotherapy plus CTLA-4 blockade in lung cancer. Generated by immunoSEQ multiplex PCR, the TCRdb table keeps only in-frame clones and is missing some. The sample yields 62,000 or so clones, roughly 78% seen once. The source was peripheral blood, collected from a patient treated with radiotherapy plus ipilimumab. All receptors derive from a human donor with non-small cell lung cancer who had a complete response to radiotherapy plus ipilimumab. The CDR3 runs from the conserved cysteine through the conserved F or W. D genes are given only for firm matches. Rows give clone size only sometimes, using once, few, many, or a class for an expanded clone.

abundance: NA
v_gene: TRBV5-6
d_gene: TRBD1
len: 15
j_gene: TRBJ1-5
CDR3aa: CASSKFTGVNQPQHF
CDR3nt: TGTGCCAGCAGCAAATTTACAGGGGTCAATCAGCCCCAGCATTTT

abundance: NA
v_gene: TRBV6-5
d_gene: NA
len: 11
j_gene: TRBJ1-1
CDR3aa: CASRRNTEAFF
CDR3nt: TGTGCCAGCAGGCGGAACACTGAAGCTTTCTTT

abundance: NA
v_gene: TRBV30
d_gene: NA
len: 15
j_gene: TRBJ2-3
CDR3aa: CAWSRKGTSTDTQYF
CDR3nt: TGTGCCTGGAGTCGGAAGGGGACTAGCACAGATACGCAGTATTTT

abundance: NA
v_gene: TRBV10-3
d_gene: NA
len: 12
j_gene: TRBJ1-2
CDR3aa: CAISEGVVGYTF
CDR3nt: TGTGCCATCAGTGAAGGGGTAGTTGGCTACACCTTC

abundance: NA
v_gene: TRBV2
d_gene: NA
len: 13
j_gene: TRBJ1-1
CDR3aa: CASRPGGGTEAFF
CDR3nt: TGTGCCAGCCGGCCGGGGGGGGGTACTGAAGCTTTCTTT

abundance: NA
v_gene: TRBV6-1
d_gene: TRBD1
len: 16
j_gene: TRBJ2-1
CDR3aa: CASSEKGRGHYNEQFF
CDR3nt: TGTGCCAGCAGTGAAAAAGGAAGGGGGCACTACAATGAGCAGTTCTTC

abundance: once
v_gene: TRBV6-1
d_gene: NA
len: 18
j_gene: TRBJ1-5
CDR3aa: CASSEVGSDSLSNQPQHF
CDR3nt: TGTGCCAGCAGTGAAGTCGGTAGCGACAGCCTTAGCAATCAGCCCCAGCATTTT

abundance: NA
v_gene: TRBV7-2
d_gene: NA
len: 11
j_gene: TRBJ2-5
CDR3aa: CASSRRETQYF
CDR3nt: TGTGCCAGCAGCCGGCGGGAGACCCAGTACTTC

abundance: NA
v_gene: TRBV28
d_gene: TRBD2
len: 12
j_gene: TRBJ2-5
CDR3aa: CASSSGQETQYF
CDR3nt: TGTGCCAGTTCTAGCGGTCAAGAGACCCAGTACTTC

abundance: NA
v_gene: TRBV7-2
d_gene: NA
len: 14
j_gene: TRBJ1-2
CDR3aa: CASSLDREYYGYTF
CDR3nt: TGTGCCAGCAGCTTAGATAGGGAGTACTATGGCTACACCTTC

abundance: NA
v_gene: TRBV25-1
d_gene: TRBD1
len: 13
j_gene: TRBJ1-1
CDR3aa: CASRWDRGTEAFF
CDR3nt: TGTGCCAGCAGGTGGGACAGGGGCACTGAAGCTTTCTTT

abundance: NA
v_gene: TRBV12-5
d_gene: TRBD1
len: 12
j_gene: TRBJ1-1
CDR3aa: CASGRTGLEAFF
CDR3nt: TGTGCTAGTGGCAGGACAGGGCTTGAAGCTTTCTTT

abundance: few
v_gene: TRBV19
d_gene: NA
len: 14
j_gene: TRBJ2-1
CDR3aa: CASSGLSSYNEQFF
CDR3nt: TGTGCCAGTAGTGGTTTGTCTTCCTACAATGAGCAGTTCTTC

abundance: NA
v_gene: TRBV5-4
d_gene: TRBD1
len: 14
j_gene: TRBJ2-2
CDR3aa: CASSRQGVSGELFF
CDR3nt: TGTGCCAGCAGCAGACAGGGGGTGAGCGGGGAGCTGTTTTTT

abundance: NA
v_gene: TRBV5-1
d_gene: NA
len: 15
j_gene: TRBJ2-7
CDR3aa: CASSLDQGGPLEQYF
CDR3nt: TGCGCCAGCAGCTTGGACCAGGGGGGACCCTTGGAGCAGTACTTC

abundance: NA
v_gene: TRBV2
d_gene: NA
len: 16
j_gene: TRBJ1-5
CDR3aa: CASSEGMGQGGQPQHF
CDR3nt: TGTGCCAGCAGTGAAGGGATGGGCCAGGGAGGTCAGCCCCAGCATTTT

abundance: NA
v_gene: TRBV9
d_gene: NA
len: 13
j_gene: TRBJ2-3
CDR3aa: CASSVEELDTQYF
CDR3nt: TGTGCCAGCAGCGTAGAAGAGTTAGATACGCAGTATTTT

abundance: NA
v_gene: TRBV27
d_gene: TRBD2
len: 18
j_gene: TRBJ2-1
CDR3aa: CASSLPRLAGFSINEQFF
CDR3nt: TGTGCCAGCAGTTTGCCTAGACTAGCGGGGTTTTCTATTAATGAGCAGTTCTTC

abundance: NA
v_gene: TRBV7-6
d_gene: TRBD2
len: 16
j_gene: TRBJ2-6
CDR3aa: CASTPGGSSGANVLTF
CDR3nt: TGTGCCAGCACCCCCGGGGGGAGCTCTGGGGCCAACGTCCTGACTTTC

abundance: NA
v_gene: TRBV6-5
d_gene: TRBD1
len: 14
j_gene: TRBJ1-2
CDR3aa: CASSDRVGNYGYTF
CDR3nt: TGTGCCAGCAGTGACAGGGTCGGTAACTATGGCTACACCTTC

abundance: NA
v_gene: TRBV18
d_gene: NA
len: 12
j_gene: TRBJ2-1
CDR3aa: CASSLTNNEQFF
CDR3nt: TGTGCCAGCTCACTTACAAACAATGAGCAGTTCTTC

abundance: NA
v_gene: TRBV27
d_gene: NA
len: 15
j_gene: TRBJ1-1
CDR3aa: CASSFTGSMVTEAFF
CDR3nt: TGTGCCAGCAGTTTTACCGGGTCTATGGTGACTGAAGCTTTCTTT

abundance: NA
v_gene: TRBV7-9
d_gene: NA
len: 16
j_gene: TRBJ1-3
CDR3aa: CASSNSDGASGNTIYF
CDR3nt: TGTGCCAGCAGCAATTCGGACGGGGCCTCTGGAAACACCATATATTTT

abundance: NA
v_gene: TRBV18
d_gene: NA
len: 17
j_gene: TRBJ1-1
CDR3aa: CASSPPMSGVGVTEAFF
CDR3nt: TGTGCCAGCTCACCACCTATGTCGGGGGTCGGGGTCACTGAAGCTTTCTTT

abundance: once
v_gene: TRBV27
d_gene: NA
len: 14
j_gene: TRBJ1-1
CDR3aa: CASSFGQRDTEAFF
CDR3nt: TGTGCCAGCAGTTTCGGGCAACGGGACACTGAAGCTTTCTTT

abundance: NA
v_gene: TRBV18
d_gene: NA
len: 13
j_gene: TRBJ2-5
CDR3aa: CASSQEIRETQYF
CDR3nt: TGTGCCAGCTCCCAAGAAATTCGGGAGACCCAGTACTTC

abundance: NA
v_gene: TRBV9
d_gene: NA
len: 15
j_gene: TRBJ1-1
CDR3aa: CASSVNGNPNTEAFF
CDR3nt: TGTGCCAGCAGCGTAAACGGGAACCCTAACACTGAAGCTTTCTTT

abundance: NA
v_gene: TRBV7-2
d_gene: NA
len: 17
j_gene: TRBJ2-5
CDR3aa: CASSLTGSVYGQETQYF
CDR3nt: TGTGCCAGCAGCTTAACGGGTTCCGTATATGGCCAAGAGACCCAGTACTTC

abundance: few
v_gene: TRBV29-1
d_gene: TRBD1
len: 13
j_gene: TRBJ1-3
CDR3aa: CSVLQGAGNTIYF
CDR3nt: TGCAGCGTCTTACAGGGGGCCGGAAACACCATATATTTT

abundance: NA
v_gene: TRBV28
d_gene: NA
len: 13
j_gene: TRBJ1-2
CDR3aa: CASSTDGLPFFFF
CDR3nt: TGTGCCAGCAGCACGGACGGACTCCCCTTCTTCTTCTTC

abundance: NA
v_gene: TRBV6-5
d_gene: TRBD1
len: 14
j_gene: TRBJ2-1
CDR3aa: CASRPGQTYNEQFF
CDR3nt: TGTGCCAGCAGACCGGGACAGACGTACAATGAGCAGTTCTTC

abundance: once
v_gene: TRBV7-7
d_gene: TRBD1
len: 16
j_gene: TRBJ2-1
CDR3aa: CASSLGTGTGIHEQFF
CDR3nt: TGTGCTAGCAGCTTAGGAACCGGGACAGGAATACATGAGCAGTTCTTC

abundance: NA
v_gene: TRBV9
d_gene: TRBD2
len: 17
j_gene: TRBJ2-3
CDR3aa: CASSVAAGGMGTDTQYF
CDR3nt: TGTGCCAGCAGCGTAGCGGCGGGAGGGATGGGCACAGATACGCAGTATTTT

abundance: NA
v_gene: TRBV28
d_gene: NA
len: 12
j_gene: TRBJ1-1
CDR3aa: CASSSPTTEAFF
CDR3nt: TGTGCCAGCAGTTCACCTACAACTGAAGCTTTCTTT

abundance: NA
v_gene: TRBV15
d_gene: NA
len: 14
j_gene: TRBJ1-1
CDR3aa: CATSKGGMGTEAFF
CDR3nt: TGTGCCACCAGCAAGGGGGGCATGGGCACTGAAGCTTTCTTT

abundance: NA
v_gene: TRBV5-3
d_gene: NA
len: 17
j_gene: TRBJ2-5
CDR3aa: CARSFTGTEAYIETQYF
CDR3nt: TGTGCCAGAAGCTTTACCGGGACGGAGGCCTATATAGAGACCCAGTACTTC

abundance: NA
v_gene: TRBV6-5
d_gene: NA
len: 15
j_gene: TRBJ2-7
CDR3aa: CASSSVSQTGYEQYF
CDR3nt: TGTGCCAGCAGTTCGGTCTCCCAAACAGGCTACGAGCAGTACTTC

abundance: NA
v_gene: TRBV7-8
d_gene: NA
len: 14
j_gene: TRBJ2-7
CDR3aa: CASSLGGYEGEQYF
CDR3nt: TGTGCCAGCAGCTTAGGAGGGTATGAGGGCGAGCAGTACTTC

abundance: NA
v_gene: TRBV27
d_gene: TRBD1
len: 16
j_gene: TRBJ1-1
CDR3aa: CASSVRQGARVSEAFF
CDR3nt: TGTGCCAGCAGTGTCAGACAGGGGGCGCGGGTATCTGAAGCTTTCTTT

abundance: once
v_gene: TRBV5-6
d_gene: NA
len: 14
j_gene: TRBJ1-5
CDR3aa: CASSQAGRNQPQHF
CDR3nt: TGTGCCAGCAGCCAAGCGGGGCGCAATCAGCCCCAGCATTTT

abundance: NA
v_gene: TRBV5-1
d_gene: TRBD1
len: 15
j_gene: TRBJ1-1
CDR3aa: CASSTEGQPNTEAFF
CDR3nt: TGCGCCAGCAGCACCGAGGGACAGCCGAACACTGAAGCTTTCTTT

abundance: NA
v_gene: TRBV4-1
d_gene: TRBD1
len: 18
j_gene: TRBJ1-1
CDR3aa: CASSLPSPGQGASTEAFF
CDR3nt: TGCGCCAGCAGCCTACCATCCCCGGGACAGGGGGCGTCGACTGAAGCTTTCTTT

abundance: NA
v_gene: TRBV7-2
d_gene: NA
len: 15
j_gene: TRBJ2-6
CDR3aa: CASSLVQTGANVLTF
CDR3nt: TGTGCCAGCAGCTTAGTGCAGACTGGGGCCAACGTCCTGACTTTC

abundance: NA
v_gene: TRBV4-3
d_gene: TRBD1
len: 16
j_gene: TRBJ1-2
CDR3aa: CASSHGTGGTNYGYTF
CDR3nt: TGCGCCAGCAGCCATGGAACAGGGGGTACTAACTATGGCTACACCTTC

abundance: NA
v_gene: TRBV19
d_gene: NA
len: 13
j_gene: TRBJ1-5
CDR3aa: CASSGRVNQPQHF
CDR3nt: TGTGCCAGTAGTGGCCGGGTTAATCAGCCCCAGCATTTT

abundance: NA
v_gene: TRBV7-2
d_gene: TRBD2
len: 15
j_gene: TRBJ2-5
CDR3aa: CASSPVAGPQETQYF
CDR3nt: TGTGCCAGCAGCCCCGTAGCGGGGCCCCAAGAGACCCAGTACTTC

abundance: NA
v_gene: TRBV27
d_gene: NA
len: 12
j_gene: TRBJ2-3
CDR3aa: CASSFGPGAQYF
CDR3nt: TGTGCCAGCAGTTTCGGCCCGGGGGCGCAGTATTTT

abundance: NA
v_gene: TRBV9
d_gene: NA
len: 14
j_gene: TRBJ1-3
CDR3aa: CASTPGRGGNTIYF
CDR3nt: TGTGCCAGCACCCCGGGGAGGGGTGGAAACACCATATATTTT

abundance: NA
v_gene: TRBV5-1
d_gene: NA
len: 14
j_gene: TRBJ2-2
CDR3aa: CASSLRTGTGELFF
CDR3nt: TGCGCCAGCAGCTTGAGGACTGGAACCGGGGAGCTGTTTTTT

abundance: NA
v_gene: TRBV6-1
d_gene: TRBD2
len: 15
j_gene: TRBJ2-2
CDR3aa: CASSETSGSTGELFF
CDR3nt: TGTGCCAGCAGTGAGACTAGCGGGAGCACCGGGGAGCTGTTTTTT

abundance: NA
v_gene: TRBV19
d_gene: NA
len: 15
j_gene: TRBJ1-1
CDR3aa: CASSNGQGRQTEAFF
CDR3nt: TGTGCCAGTAGTAACGGGCAGGGAAGACAAACTGAAGCTTTCTTT

abundance: few
v_gene: TRBV6-6
d_gene: NA
len: 15
j_gene: TRBJ2-7
CDR3aa: CASSRQGKSSYEQYF
CDR3nt: TGTGCCAGCAGTCGCCAAGGTAAAAGCTCCTACGAGCAGTACTTC

abundance: NA
v_gene: TRBV19
d_gene: NA
len: 16
j_gene: TRBJ1-4
CDR3aa: CASSILGGSTNEKLFF
CDR3nt: TGTGCCAGTAGTATTTTGGGAGGCAGCACTAATGAAAAACTGTTTTTT

abundance: NA
v_gene: TRBV9
d_gene: NA
len: 15
j_gene: TRBJ1-4
CDR3aa: CASSPSTLANEKLFF
CDR3nt: TGTGCCAGCAGCCCCTCAACCCTAGCTAATGAAAAACTGTTTTTT

abundance: NA
v_gene: TRBV5-1
d_gene: TRBD1
len: 20
j_gene: TRBJ1-3
CDR3aa: CASSLEGWGTAEPSGNTIYF
CDR3nt: TGCGCCAGCAGCTTGGAGGGTTGGGGGACAGCCGAACCCTCTGGAAACACCATATATTTT

abundance: NA
v_gene: TRBV19
d_gene: NA
len: 17
j_gene: TRBJ2-6
CDR3aa: CASSRPLGGTGANVLTF
CDR3nt: TGTGCCAGTAGTAGGCCCTTAGGAGGTACTGGGGCCAACGTCCTGACTTTC

abundance: NA
v_gene: TRBV9
d_gene: NA
len: 14
j_gene: TRBJ1-2
CDR3aa: CASSVDAGIYGYTF
CDR3nt: TGTGCCAGCAGCGTAGATGCAGGGATCTATGGCTACACCTTC

abundance: NA
v_gene: TRBV7-2
d_gene: NA
len: 13
j_gene: TRBJ1-2
CDR3aa: CASSSQTSYGYTF
CDR3nt: TGTGCCAGCAGCTCACAGACTTCATATGGCTACACCTTC

abundance: once
v_gene: TRBV15
d_gene: TRBD1
len: 16
j_gene: TRBJ1-5
CDR3aa: CATSGGQGGRGQPQHF
CDR3nt: TGTGCCACCTCCGGGGGACAGGGGGGTAGGGGTCAGCCCCAGCATTTT